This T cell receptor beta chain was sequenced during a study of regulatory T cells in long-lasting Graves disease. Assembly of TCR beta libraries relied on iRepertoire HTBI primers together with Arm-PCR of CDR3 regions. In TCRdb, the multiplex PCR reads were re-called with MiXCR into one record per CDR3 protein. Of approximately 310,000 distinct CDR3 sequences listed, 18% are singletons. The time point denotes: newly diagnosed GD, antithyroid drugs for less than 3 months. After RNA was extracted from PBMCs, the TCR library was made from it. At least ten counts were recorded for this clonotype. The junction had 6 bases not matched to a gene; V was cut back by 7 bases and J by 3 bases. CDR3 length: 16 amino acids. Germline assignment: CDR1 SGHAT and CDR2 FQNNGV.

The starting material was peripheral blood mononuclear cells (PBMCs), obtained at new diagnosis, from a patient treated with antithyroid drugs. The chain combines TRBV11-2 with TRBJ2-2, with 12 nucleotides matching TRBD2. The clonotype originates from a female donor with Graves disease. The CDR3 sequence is CASTSRLAGDTGELFF. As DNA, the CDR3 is TGTGCCAGCACCTCAAGACTAGCGGGAGACACCGGGGAGCTGTTTTTT. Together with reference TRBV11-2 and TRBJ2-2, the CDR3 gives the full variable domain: EAGVAQSPRYKIIEKRQSVAFWCNPISGHATLYWYQQILGQGPKLLIQFQNNGVVDDSQLPKDRFSAERLKGVDSTLKIQPAKLEDSAVYLCASTSRLAGDTGELFFGEGSRLTVL.